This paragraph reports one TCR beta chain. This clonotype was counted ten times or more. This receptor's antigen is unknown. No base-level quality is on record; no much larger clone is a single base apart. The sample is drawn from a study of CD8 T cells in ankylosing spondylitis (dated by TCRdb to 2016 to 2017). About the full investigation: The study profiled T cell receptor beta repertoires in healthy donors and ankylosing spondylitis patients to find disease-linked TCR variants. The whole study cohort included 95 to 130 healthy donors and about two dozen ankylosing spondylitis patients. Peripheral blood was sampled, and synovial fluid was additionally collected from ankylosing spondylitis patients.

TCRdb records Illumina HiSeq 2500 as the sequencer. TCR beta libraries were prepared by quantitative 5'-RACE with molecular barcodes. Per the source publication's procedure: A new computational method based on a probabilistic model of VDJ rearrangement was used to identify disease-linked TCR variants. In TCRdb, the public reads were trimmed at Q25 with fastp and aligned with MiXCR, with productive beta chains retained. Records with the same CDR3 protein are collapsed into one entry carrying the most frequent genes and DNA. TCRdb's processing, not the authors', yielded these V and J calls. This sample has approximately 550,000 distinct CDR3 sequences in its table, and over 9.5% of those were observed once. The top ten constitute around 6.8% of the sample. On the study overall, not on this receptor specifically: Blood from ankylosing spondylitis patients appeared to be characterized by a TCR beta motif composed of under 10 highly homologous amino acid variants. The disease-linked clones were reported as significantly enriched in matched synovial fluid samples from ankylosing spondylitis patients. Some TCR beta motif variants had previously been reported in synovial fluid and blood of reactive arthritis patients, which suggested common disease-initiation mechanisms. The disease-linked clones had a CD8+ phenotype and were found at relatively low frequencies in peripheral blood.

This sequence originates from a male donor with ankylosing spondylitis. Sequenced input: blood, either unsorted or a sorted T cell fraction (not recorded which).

In nucleotides, the sequence is TGTGCCAGCAGTTTTTGGGGAGAGGGTTCACCCCTCCACTTT. Its amino acids are CASSFWGEGSPLHF. Recombination joined TRBV12-3 or TRBV12-4 with TRBJ1-6; confidence is insufficient to name the D gene. The CDR3, from cysteine to phenylalanine, totals 14 residues. This entry keeps only the CDR3 DNA: 42 bases, framed from base 1. At the junction V is shortened by 3 bases and J by 9 bases, with 12 bases in between.